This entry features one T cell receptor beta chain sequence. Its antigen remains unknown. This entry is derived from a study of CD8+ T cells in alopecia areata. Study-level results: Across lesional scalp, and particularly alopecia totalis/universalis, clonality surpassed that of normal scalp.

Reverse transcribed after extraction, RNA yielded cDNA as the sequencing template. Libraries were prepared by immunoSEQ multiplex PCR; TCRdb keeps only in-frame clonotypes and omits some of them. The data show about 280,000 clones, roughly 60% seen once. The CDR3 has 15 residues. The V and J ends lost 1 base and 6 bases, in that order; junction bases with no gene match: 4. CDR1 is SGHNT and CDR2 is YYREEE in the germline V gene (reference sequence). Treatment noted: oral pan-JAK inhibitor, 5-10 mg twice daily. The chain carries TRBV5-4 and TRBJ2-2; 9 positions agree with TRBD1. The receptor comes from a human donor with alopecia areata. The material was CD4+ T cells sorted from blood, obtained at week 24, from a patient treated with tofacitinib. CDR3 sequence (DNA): TGTGCCAGCAGCTTGTGGGACAGGGATTCCGGGGAGCTGTTTTTT. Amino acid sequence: CASSLWDRDSGELFF.